This T cell receptor beta chain was obtained from a study of CD8 T cells in ankylosing spondylitis. This clonotype was seen at least ten times. TCRdb recomputed calls from the 5' RACE reads with MiXCR, one row per CDR3 protein. The sample carries some 180,000 distinct CDR3 sequences, around a sixth recorded once. The CDR3 totals 12 residues. V was pared by 6 bases and J by 16 bases, with 10 bases of the junction left unmatched. This TCR was sampled from a male donor aged 5 to 30 with ankylosing spondylitis or in good health (not recorded which). The specimen sequenced was blood, either unsorted or a sorted T cell fraction (not recorded which). The chain employs TRBV12-3 or TRBV12-4 and TRBJ2-1, with 9 bases aligning to TRBD2. The CDR3 DNA follows: TGTGCCAGCAGCCCGGGACTAGCTCGTCGATTCTTC. This translates into CASSPGLARRFF.